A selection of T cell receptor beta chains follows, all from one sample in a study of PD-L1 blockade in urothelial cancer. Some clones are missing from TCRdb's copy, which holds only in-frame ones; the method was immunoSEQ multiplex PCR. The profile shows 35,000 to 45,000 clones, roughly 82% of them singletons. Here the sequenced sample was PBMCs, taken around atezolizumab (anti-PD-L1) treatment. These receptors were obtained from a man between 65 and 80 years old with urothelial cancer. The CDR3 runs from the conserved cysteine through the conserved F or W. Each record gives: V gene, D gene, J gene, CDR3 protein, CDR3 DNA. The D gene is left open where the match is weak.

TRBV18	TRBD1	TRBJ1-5	CASSPGQASSNQPQHF	TGTGCCAGCTCACCAGGACAGGCGAGTAGCAATCAGCCCCAGCATTTT
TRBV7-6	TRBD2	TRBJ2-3	CASSLAGATTDTQYF	TGTGCCAGCAGCCTAGCGGGGGCAACCACAGATACGCAGTATTTT
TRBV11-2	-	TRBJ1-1	CASSLRTEAFF	TGTGCCAGCAGCCTTCGGACAGAAGCTTTCTTT
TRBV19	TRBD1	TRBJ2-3	CASSIRTGSTDTQYF	TGTGCCAGTAGTATCCGGACAGGAAGCACAGATACGCAGTATTTT
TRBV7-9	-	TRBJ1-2	CASSRDIHGYTF	TGTGCCAGCAGCCGGGACATCCATGGCTACACCTTC
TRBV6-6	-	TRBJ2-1	CASSYSGAVVDEQFF	TGTGCCAGCAGTTACTCTGGGGCCGTCGTCGATGAGCAGTTCTTC
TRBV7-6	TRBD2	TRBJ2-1	CASSLARGNEQFF	TGTGCCAGCAGCTTAGCGCGGGGGAATGAGCAGTTCTTC
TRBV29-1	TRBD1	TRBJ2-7	CSVATGEDRDEQYF	TGCAGCGTTGCGACAGGGGAGGATCGAGACGAGCAGTACTTC
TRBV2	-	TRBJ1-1	CASREGRDTEAFF	TGTGCCAGCAGGGAGGGGAGGGACACTGAAGCTTTCTTT
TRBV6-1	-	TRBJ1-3	CASSSTSGNTIYF	TGTGCCAGCAGTAGCACCTCTGGAAACACCATATATTTT
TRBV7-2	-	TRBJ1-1	CASSTGQWNTEAFF	TGTGCCAGCAGCACCGGACAGTGGAACACTGAAGCTTTCTTT